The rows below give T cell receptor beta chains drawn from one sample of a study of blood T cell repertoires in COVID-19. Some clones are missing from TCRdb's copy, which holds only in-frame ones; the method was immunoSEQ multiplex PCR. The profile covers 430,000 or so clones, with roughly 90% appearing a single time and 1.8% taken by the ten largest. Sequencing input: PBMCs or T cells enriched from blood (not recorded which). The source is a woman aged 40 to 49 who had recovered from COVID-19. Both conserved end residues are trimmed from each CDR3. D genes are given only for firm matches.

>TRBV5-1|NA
ASSLEAGSGSGELF
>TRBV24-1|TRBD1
ATSDCGDRSLNTEAF
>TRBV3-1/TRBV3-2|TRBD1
ASSQVGDRGLNEQF
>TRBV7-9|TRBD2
ASPPLAEPNTGELF
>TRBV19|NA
ASTTSWDTGELF
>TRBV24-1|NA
ATSDTSSNTEAF
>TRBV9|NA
ASSVQARDTQY
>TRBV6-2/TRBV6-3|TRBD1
ASSYGQGIYEQY
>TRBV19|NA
ASSAVIGNEAF
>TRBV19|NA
ASSIDTTEAGHFHYGYT
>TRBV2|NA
ASSEAGSTGELF
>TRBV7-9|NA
ASSPRGGKAF
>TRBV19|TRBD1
ASSRDMAGGTYGYT
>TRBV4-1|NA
ASSQVGGLGYNEQF
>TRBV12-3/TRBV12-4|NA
ASSLTVPNEQY
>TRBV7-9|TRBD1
ASRLLGGFGTDTQY
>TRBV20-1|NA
SASLRQAPYNEQF
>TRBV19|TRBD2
ASTKLAGASYNEQF
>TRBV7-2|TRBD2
ASSLAGTSGSKIYNEQF
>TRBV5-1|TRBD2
ASSRGGTSGSYNEQF
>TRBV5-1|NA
ASRRTAGVMNTEAF
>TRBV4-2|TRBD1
ASSQAVAGGINYGYT
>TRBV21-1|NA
ASSTTSGTGGMDTQY
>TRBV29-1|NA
SVFPVINTEAF
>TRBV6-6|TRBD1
ASILLPGQGYNEQF
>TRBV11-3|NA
ASSLVGSKADTQY
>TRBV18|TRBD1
ASSPPGQGTDTQY
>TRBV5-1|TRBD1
ASGPDRANYGYT
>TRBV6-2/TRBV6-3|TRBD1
ASSYRARGTEAF
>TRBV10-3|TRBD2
AIQAGGHSYEQY
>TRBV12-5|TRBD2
ASGSGTSTDTQY
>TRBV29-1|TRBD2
SVDRLAGYGDTQY
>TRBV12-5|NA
ASGLVLGGRNEQF
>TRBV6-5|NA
ASRSIRGAF